This T cell receptor (beta chain) is from a study of T cell changes during pregnancy in multiple sclerosis. TCRdb's table, derived via immunoSEQ multiplex PCR, lists solely in-frame clones and lacks some. The repertoire includes about 57,000 clones, 75% to 95% of them detected once, and about 3.7% sits in the top ten. The CDR3 is 13 residues long. V gave up 2 bases and J gave up 0 bases, with 4 bases separating them. Per germline, CDR1 KGHSH and CDR2 LQKENI. Sequences were derived from peripheral blood, sampled after pregnancy. The V and J genes are TRBV18 and TRBJ1-1; no firm D call. The origin of this receptor is a female donor in good health, enrolled as a control in a pregnancy study. The CDR3 DNA reads as TGTGCCAGCTCACCAGCAGTGAACACTGAAGCTTTCTTT. This sequence encodes CASSPAVNTEAFF.